This TCR beta chain was sequenced during a study of beta chain features in type 1 diabetes. The CDR3 is 12 residues long. The V and J ends lost 2 bases and 6 bases respectively, with 7 bases between them. Germline V gene lookup returns CDR1 MGHDK and CDR2 SYGVNS. Expressed TCRB transcripts got sequenced, as all isolated RNA was reverse transcribed. Only in-frame clones appear in the TCRdb table, and some are missing; sequencing was by immunoSEQ multiplex PCR. Among about 900,000 clones, roughly 15% were seen once, and the ten largest hold about 0.025%. In this sample, this clone turned up a few times. Distinct nucleotide sequences in the sample also encode this CDR3. The single heparinised draw taken from each donor contained around 100 mL of blood on average. By way of CD45RO/CCR7/CD25/CD127/CD95/CD27, the CD4+ regulatory, stem cell-like memory, central memory and naive cells were sorted.

Sequenced material: naive CD4+ T cells from blood. This sequence originates from a woman in her late teens or twenties in good health. The chain combines TRBV25-1 with TRBJ2-5, with TRBD2 as a possible D gene (5 bases). The CDR3, as DNA: TGTGCCAGCAGTGAAAGCGGAAAGACCCAGTACTTC. This encodes CASSESGKTQYF.